These 10 T cell receptor beta chains share one sample of origin, sequenced in a study of human T cells and chemical hapten exposure. Time point noted: pre-sensitization, week 0. Treatment reported: therapeutic diphenylcyclopropenone sensitization with weekly scalp DPC. One entry per CDR3 protein results from TCRdb running MiXCR on the RACE reads. The table has about 68,000 distinct CDR3 sequences, approximately 11% seen once. The source was whole blood, collected in connection with sensitization to the hapten diphenylcyclopropenone (DPC). The receptors stem from a woman aged 45 to 65 with alopecia areata. Some clones in this sample may be carry-over from other donors' samples.

The chain couples TRBV5-1 to TRBJ2-1, with D maybe TRBD1 (5 bases). Trimming cost V 4 bases and J 4 bases, with 6 bases left between them. The CDR3 runs 12 residues. CDR1 is SGHRS and CDR2 is YFSETQ in the germline V gene. This CDR3 is CASSRTYNEQFF. The CDR3 DNA reads TGCGCCAGCAGCCGGACATACAATGAGCAGTTCTTC. Full variable domain (missing parts from reference TRBV5-1 and TRBJ2-1): KAGVTQTPRYLIKTRGQQVTLSCSPISGHRSVSWYQQTPGQGLQFLFEYFSETQRNKGNFPGRFSGRQFSNSRSEMNVSTLELGDSALYLCASSRTYNEQFFGPGTRLTVL.

This clonotype has only a few counts. The gene calls are TRBV28 and TRBJ2-7, with 8 bases lining up with TRBD1. Per the germline V gene, CDR1 is MDHEN and CDR2 is SYDVKM. Unmatched junction bases numbered 15, after V lost 6 bases and J lost 2 bases. This CDR3 comprises 17 residues. CDR3 DNA sequence: TGTGCCAGCAGCTACATATCCCTTCGACAGGGGACCTACGAGCAGTACTTC. It codes for CASSYISLRQGTYEQYF.

This rearrangement joins TRBV28 to TRBJ2-1; unclear D gene. Trimming removed 7 bases from V and 6 bases from J, with 13 bases in between. In germline, CDR1 is MDHEN, CDR2 SYDVKM. The CDR3 sequence is 13 residues long. CDR3 amino acids: CASTPASGNEQFF. CDR3 nucleotides: TGTGCCAGCACCCCCGCATCGGGCAATGAGCAGTTCTTC.

V usage is TRBV11-1 and J usage is TRBJ1-1; the D gene is possibly TRBD1 (5 bases). Trimming removed 0 bases from V and 4 bases from J, with 12 bases in between. The CDR3 is 15 amino acids. The germline V gene has CDR1 SGHAT and CDR2 FQDESV (reference sequence). The CDR3 reads CASSLAGDAGTEAFF. The CDR3 DNA is TGTGCCAGCAGCTTAGCGGGGGATGCAGGCACTGAAGCTTTCTTT.

The chain employs TRBV11-2 and TRBJ2-7; D may match TRBD1 or TRBD2 (5 bases each). Germline-derived CDR1 and CDR2 are SGHAT and FQNNGV. There are 13 residues in the CDR3. Trimming took 6 bases from V and 3 from J, leaving 12 bases between them. CDR3: CASSPGRYYEQYF. Written as DNA, the CDR3 is TGTGCCAGCAGTCCGGGACGGTACTACGAGCAGTACTTC.

This clonotype has a count of ten or more. The V call is TRBV20-1, the J call TRBJ2-7; 13 positions match TRBD2. Germline V CDR1 and CDR2: DFQATT, SNEGSKA (reference sequence). The CDR3 has 13 residues. The ends lost 6 bases at V and 4 bases at J; junction bases unmatched: 3. The CDR3: CSAPLAGGYEQYF. CDR3 DNA: TGCAGTGCGCCACTAGCGGGAGGGTACGAGCAGTACTTC.

This clonotype came up a few times. This CDR3 reads CSVEDPWDPYNEQFF. The CDR3 region has the DNA TGCAGCGTTGAAGACCCCTGGGACCCATACAATGAGCAGTTCTTC. The chain is built from TRBV29-1 and TRBJ2-1, with D perhaps matching TRBD1 or TRBD2 (5 bases each). Deletions cut 0 bases from V and 4 bases from J, with 13 bases between. This CDR3 region has 15 residues. CDR1 is SQVTM and CDR2 is ANQGSEA in the germline V gene.

This clonotype was detected ten times or more. The chain is built from TRBV20-1 and TRBJ2-3; 8 positions agree with TRBD2. Germline lookup yields CDR1 DFQATT and CDR2 SNEGSKA (reference sequence). The junction had 17 bases not matched to a gene; V was cut back by 3 bases and J by 6 bases. The CDR3 sequence is 17 residues long. CDR3 DNA sequence: TGCAGTGCTAGGAACCGAGGGGCTAGCGGGCCCCGGGATACGCAGTATTTT. Translated: CSARNRGASGPRDTQYF.

The genes are TRBV28 and TRBJ1-2, with TRBD1 matching over 8 bases. The CDR3 is 14 residues long. The germline gives CDR1 MDHEN, CDR2 SYDVKM. The ends lost 6 bases at V and 0 bases at J; junction bases unmatched: 3. This CDR3 is CASSGTGANYGYTF. The CDR3 bases are TGTGCCAGCAGCGGGACAGGAGCTAACTATGGCTACACCTTC.

This clonotype was seen at least ten times. V and J are TRBV28 and TRBJ1-2; no reliable D call. Germline V gene sequence: CDR1 MDHEN, CDR2 SYDVKM. The CDR3 runs to 12 residues. The ends were cut back, 4 bases at V and 12 bases at J, with 15 bases in the middle. The CDR3 region has the DNA TGTGCCAGCAGTTCCGGGCCCCTCGGCCACACCTTC. This gives the protein CASSSGPLGHTF.